Presented here are 19 T cell receptor beta chains from one specimen sequenced in a study of shared clonotypes between healthy human individuals. TCRdb's table, derived via immunoSEQ multiplex PCR, lists solely in-frame clones and lacks some. Of hundreds of thousands of clones detected, approximately 79% appear once; the ten largest clones hold less than 2%. Sequences were obtained from memory CD4+ T cells sorted from blood. The subset: CD45RA-negative fraction. These receptors were obtained from a woman aged 30 to 39 in good health.

The chain couples TRBV5-1 to TRBJ2-1; the D gene is possibly TRBD2 (5 bases). CDR1 SGHRS and CDR2 YFSETQ come from the germline V gene. The CDR3 length is 14 residues. V lost 0 bases to trimming and J lost 4 bases, with 8 bases between them. The CDR3 region has the DNA TGCGCCAGCAGCTTGGGCAGCGGATACAATGAGCAGTTCTTC. It translates to CASSLGSGYNEQFF.

The chain joins TRBV19 to TRBJ1-1; 8 positions match TRBD1. Germline trimming cut 6 bases from V and 5 bases from J; bases unmatched to any gene: 20. The CDR3 extends over 18 amino acids. Germline loops: CDR1 LNHDA, CDR2 SQIVND (reference sequence). The DNA of the CDR3 is TGTGCCAGTAGAGGACTGGAAGAGACAGGGGTTTTACTGACTGAAGCTTTCTTT. This sequence encodes CASRGLEETGVLLTEAFF.

With regard to this clone: At the DNA level, this CDR3 is encoded by other sequences in the same sample as well. The chain links TRBV5-1 to TRBJ2-7; D remains unclear. This CDR3 comprises 14 residues. Germline CDR1 and CDR2: SGHRS and YFSETQ. Trimming took off 0 bases at V and 0 bases at J, with 7 bases between the two ends. The DNA of the CDR3 is TGCGCCAGCAGCTTGGTGGCAGGCTCCTACGAGCAGTACTTC. Translated, it gives CASSLVAGSYEQYF. Combining the CDR3 with reference TRBV5-1 and TRBJ2-7 gives the whole variable domain KAGVTQTPRYLIKTRGQQVTLSCSPISGHRSVSWYQQTPGQGLQFLFEYFSETQRNKGNFPGRFSGRQFSNSRSEMNVSTLELGDSALYLCASSLVAGSYEQYFGPGTRLTVT.

There are a few counts of this clone. The chain combines TRBV5-1 with TRBJ2-4; a possible D gene is TRBD2 (5 bases). The CDR3 is 14 residues long. Germline V gene lookup returns CDR1 SGHRS and CDR2 YFSETQ. Trimming cost V 4 bases and J 8 bases, with 16 bases left between them. The DNA of the CDR3 is TGCGCCAGCAGCCCAGGCTGGGAGACCCACATTCAGTACTTC. Amino acids: CASSPGWETHIQYF.

V is TRBV7-8 and J is TRBJ2-2, with no clear D. The CDR3 extends over 14 amino acids. The V gene's germline CDR1 is SGHVS and CDR2 FQNEAQ. V shed 1 base and J shed 1 base, with 4 bases lying between them. The CDR3, as DNA: TGTGCCAGCAGCTTAGGAAGGAACACCGGGGAGCTGTTTTTT. Protein: CASSLGRNTGELFF.

The chain joins TRBV5-4 to TRBJ2-3; 7 nucleotides match TRBD2. CDR3 length: 15 residues. V was clipped by 4 bases and J by 5 bases; unmatched bases: 10. Germline loops: CDR1 SGHNT, CDR2 YYREEE (reference sequence). The CDR3, as DNA: TGTGCCAGCAGCCCGGGAGGCGGGAGAGGAGATACGCAGTATTTT. Its translation is CASSPGGGRGDTQYF.

V usage is TRBV28 and J usage is TRBJ2-7, with 7 bases fitting TRBD2. Germline trimming cut 3 bases from V and 1 base from J; bases unmatched to any gene: 6. Per germline, CDR1 MDHEN and CDR2 SYDVKM. The CDR3 extends over 15 amino acids. CDR3 coding DNA: TGTGCCAGCAGTTTTTCTCGGGGGGTATCCTACGAGCAGTACTTC. As protein: CASSFSRGVSYEQYF.

In the case of this clone: Other nucleotide sequences from this sample produce the same CDR3. DNA of the CDR3: TGTGCCAGCAGCTTAGGCCAGGGACAAGAGACCCAGTACTTC. It encodes CASSLGQGQETQYF. The V gene is TRBV7-8, the J gene TRBJ2-5, with D tentatively TRBD1 (5 bases). V lost 1 base, J lost 2 bases, and 8 bases lay in between. Germline assignment: CDR1 SGHVS and CDR2 FQNEAQ. The CDR3 is 14 amino acids.

The table lists this clone with many counts. The chain joins TRBV21-1 to TRBJ1-3. TRBV21-1 is reported as a pseudogene. The CDR3 runs 13 residues. This CDR3 reads CASPGSTGNTIYF. CDR3 DNA: TGTGCCAGTCCGGGGAGTACGGGAAACACCATATATTTT.

The chain uses TRBV30 and TRBJ2-2; D might be TRBD2 (5 bases). V lost 1 base and J lost 7, with 10 bases in between. The CDR3 extends over 13 amino acids. The germline V gene has CDR1 GTSNPN and CDR2 SVGIG (reference sequence). Here the CDR3 DNA reads TGTGCCTGGAGTGGGAGGACCAGCGGGGAGCTGTTTTTT. This gives the protein CAWSGRTSGELFF.

This chain connects TRBV11-2 to TRBJ2-7; no reliable D call. The CDR3 runs 12 residues. Germline V gene sequence: CDR1 SGHAT, CDR2 FQNNGV. Trimming pared 4 bases from V and 7 bases from J, leaving 11 bases between. The CDR3 bases are TGTGCCAGCAGCTCGTCCAAAGGGGAGCAGTACTTC. Its translation: CASSSSKGEQYF.

A single count supports this clone. The J gene is TRBJ2-7, the V gene TRBV6-1, with D possibly being TRBD2 (6 bases). V was cut by 8 bases and J by 6 bases, with 14 bases left in between. In germline, CDR1 is MNHNS, CDR2 SASEGT. The CDR3 runs to 12 residues. CDR3 region: CASDYWGGEQYF. As DNA, the CDR3 is TGTGCCAGCGATTACTGGGGAGGCGAGCAGTACTTC.

J is TRBJ2-7 and V is TRBV10-3; 9 bases align to TRBD1. This CDR3 region has 15 residues. V dropped 4 bases and J dropped 1; count of bases not matched to a gene: 5. Germline V gene lookup returns CDR1 ENHRY and CDR2 SYGVKD. The CDR3 coding sequence is TGTGCCATCAGTGTTGCCGGGACAGGGTCCTACGAGCAGTACTTC. As protein: CAISVAGTGSYEQYF.

The chain employs TRBV5-1 and TRBJ2-3; D call uncertain. The CDR3 consists of 13 residues. Trimming left V 0 bases short and J 4 bases short, with 6 bases between. Germline CDR1 and CDR2: SGHRS and YFSETQ. The CDR3 bases are TGCGCCAGCAGCTTGGACCCCCCAGATACGCAGTATTTT. Its protein product is CASSLDPPDTQYF.

In DNA, the CDR3 is TGCGCCAGCAGCCCTACAGTGGGGAGCTCCTACAATGAGCAGTTCTTC. It encodes CASSPTVGSSYNEQFF. The chain combines TRBV5-1 with TRBJ2-1; possibly TRBD2 for D (5 bases). The CDR3 consists of 16 residues. Germline V gene lookup returns CDR1 SGHRS and CDR2 YFSETQ. Trimming took off 4 bases at V and 0 bases at J, with 14 bases between the two ends.

This clone showed up just a few times. V usage is TRBV4-2 and J usage is TRBJ2-1, with D uncertain. Trimming stripped 1 base from V and 6 bases from J, with 7 bases between. Looked up from germline, CDR1 is LGHNA and CDR2 is YNFKEQ. The CDR3 is 13 residues long. The CDR3 nucleotides are TGTGCCAGCAGCCAAGGGGCACCCAATGAGCAGTTCTTC. This codes for CASSQGAPNEQFF.

CDR3 amino acids: CASSPTSGSYGELFF. CDR3 bases: TGTGCCAGCAGCCCTACTAGCGGGAGTTACGGGGAGCTGTTTTTT. This chain links TRBV7-8 with TRBJ2-2; TRBD2 matches at 11 bases. The CDR3 spans 15 residues. Germline assignment: CDR1 SGHVS and CDR2 FQNEAQ. With 5 bases clipped from V and 7 bases from J, the junction kept 6 bases outside the gene matches. Together with reference TRBV7-8 and TRBJ2-2, the CDR3 gives the full variable domain: GAGVSQSPRYKVAKRGQDVALRCDPISGHVSLFWYQQALGQGPEFLTYFQNEAQLDKSGLPSDRFFAERPEGSVSTLKIQRTQQEDSAVYLCASSPTSGSYGELFFGEGSRLTVL.

This clone was recorded many times. This chain uses TRBV6-5 with TRBJ2-7; 10 positions match TRBD2. This CDR3 comprises 14 residues. Trimming removed 6 bases from V and 2 bases from J; junction bases left unmatched: 4. Germline values: CDR1 MNHEY, CDR2 SVGAGI. CDR3 nucleotide sequence: TGTGCCAGCAGGCGGACTAGCGGTCCCTACGAGCAGTACTTC. Protein product: CASRRTSGPYEQYF.

This clone was found a few times. V gene TRBV29-1 combines with J gene TRBJ1-2, with D tentatively TRBD1 (5 bases). Per germline, CDR1 SQVTM and CDR2 ANQGSEA. The CDR3 is 13 amino acids. V gave up 7 bases and J gave up 8 bases, with 20 bases separating them. The CDR3 is CSGEGREGRGYTF. Here the CDR3 DNA reads TGCAGCGGGGAGGGGCGCGAGGGGAGAGGCTACACCTTC. The whole variable domain, filled in from reference TRBV29-1 and TRBJ1-2, reads SAVISQKPSRDICQRGTSLTIQCQVDSQVTMMFWYRQQPGQSLTLIATANQGSEATYESGFVIDKFPISRPNLTFSTLTVSNMSPEDSSIYLCSGEGREGRGYTFGSGTRLTVV.